Following are 25 T cell receptor beta chains from one sample sequenced in a study of T cells after yellow fever vaccination. Each CDR3 protein is one row after TCRdb ran MiXCR on the 5' RACE reads. The sample yields some 240,000 distinct CDR3 sequences, about 5.2% seen once. Sequences were derived from CD4+ T cells sorted from PBMCs, sampled on the day of the yellow fever booster vaccination. The source is a man younger than 35 who received the YFV17D yellow fever vaccine.

The table lists this clonotype with many counts. The chain combines TRBV19 with TRBJ1-1; D is undetermined. The V gene's germline CDR1 is LNHDA and CDR2 SQIVND (reference sequence). CDR3 length: 14 amino acids. V was shortened by 6 bases and J by 0 bases, with 11 bases between the two germline ends. The CDR3 loop is CASSRLFMNTEAFF. Here the CDR3 DNA reads TGTGCCAGTAGCCGACTCTTCATGAACACTGAAGCTTTCTTT.

This sequence joins TRBV29-1 and TRBJ1-1; perhaps TRBD1 as D (6 bases). CDR3 size: 12 residues. The V end lost 8 bases, the J end lost 7 bases, and 17 bases lay between the germline ends. CDR1 SQVTM and CDR2 ANQGSEA come from the germline V gene. The CDR3 sequence is CSSAGDTGEAFF. Written as DNA, the CDR3 is TGCAGCTCGGCGGGGGACACGGGTGAAGCTTTCTTT. Full variable domain (rest looked up from reference TRBV29-1 and TRBJ1-1): SAVISQKPSRDICQRGTSLTIQCQVDSQVTMMFWYRQQPGQSLTLIATANQGSEATYESGFVIDKFPISRPNLTFSTLTVSNMSPEDSSIYLCSSAGDTGEAFFGQGTRLTVV.

This clonotype turned up a few times. The chain recombines TRBV20-1 with TRBJ1-2; maybe TRBD1 (6 bases). CDR1 is DFQATT, CDR2 SNEGSKA, per germline (reference sequence). The CDR3 length is 13 residues. V lost 3 bases to trimming and J lost 3 bases, with 11 bases between them. CDR3 DNA sequence: TGCAGTGCTAGGGACAGCTTATACTATGGCTACACCTTC. Its protein product is CSARDSLYYGYTF.

The V and J genes are TRBV9 and TRBJ2-5; D might be TRBD1 or TRBD2, each matching 6 bases. The germline CDR1 and CDR2 sequences are SGDLS and YYNGEE. The germline V and J ends were trimmed by 0 bases and 7 bases, with 10 bases remaining between them. This CDR3 comprises 13 residues. The CDR3, as DNA: TGTGCCAGCAGCGTAGAAGGGGGAGGGACCCAGTACTTC. Translated, it gives CASSVEGGGTQYF.

This clonotype occurred many times. The V call is TRBV7-2, the J call TRBJ2-3, with D unresolved. Germline V CDR1 and CDR2: SGHTA, FQGNSA. The CDR3 contains 13 residues. V was shortened by 1 base and J by 2 bases, with 4 bases between the two germline ends. The CDR3 reads CASSLVTTDTQYF. For the CDR3, the DNA is TGTGCCAGCAGCTTAGTGACCACAGATACGCAGTATTTT.

Only a few counts were recorded for this clonotype. V and J are TRBV12-5 and TRBJ2-3; D not certain. The CDR3 runs 14 residues. Germline V gene sequence: CDR1 LGHNT, CDR2 FRNRAP. Trimming pared 0 bases from V and 4 bases from J, leaving 8 bases between. The CDR3 nucleotides are TGTGCTAGTGGTTTGGTACCCAACTCAGATACGCAGTATTTT. As protein: CASGLVPNSDTQYF.

This clonotype has just a few counts. The rearrangement links TRBV3-1 to TRBJ1-6; D remains unclear. The V and J ends lost 0 bases and 8 bases respectively, with 8 bases between them. The CDR3 runs to 14 residues. Per the germline V gene, CDR1 is LGHDT and CDR2 is YNNKEL (reference sequence). CDR3 nucleotides: TGTGCCAGCAGCCAAGACGGGTCCTATTCACCCCTCCACTTT. Translation gives CASSQDGSYSPLHF.

The gene calls are TRBV4-2 and TRBJ2-2; possible D gene TRBD2, 7 bases. CDR1 LGHNA and CDR2 YNFKEQ come from the germline V gene. The V end was cut by 1 base, the J end by 4 bases, with 13 bases between. This CDR3 is built from 16 residues. The CDR3 protein is CASSQGAGAGTGELFF. The CDR3 DNA reads TGTGCCAGCAGCCAAGGGGCGGGGGCGGGCACCGGGGAGCTGTTTTTT.

The chain joins TRBV5-1 to TRBJ1-6; tentatively, D is TRBD1 (6 bases). The germline V and J ends were trimmed by 4 bases and 7 bases, with 12 bases remaining between them. The CDR3 consists of 14 residues. Germline lookup yields CDR1 SGHRS and CDR2 YFSETQ. The CDR3 sequence is CASSGRTGNSPLHF. The CDR3 nucleotides read TGCGCCAGCAGCGGAAGAACAGGGAATTCACCCCTCCACTTT.

The rearrangement uses TRBV12-3 or TRBV12-4 and TRBJ2-7; the D gene is possibly TRBD1 (5 bases). Trimming left V 7 bases short and J 3 bases short, with 16 bases between. The length of the CDR3 is 14 residues. CDR3 in DNA: TGTGCCAGCACTCTTCAGACAGCTGGCTACGAGCAGTACTTC. Protein sequence: CASTLQTAGYEQYF.

This clonotype was detected a few times. This chain connects TRBV10-3 to TRBJ2-3, with 8 bases lining up with TRBD2. The CDR3 totals 15 residues. In germline, CDR1 is ENHRY, CDR2 SYGVKD. Trimming cost V 2 bases and J 0 bases; bases outside gene matches: 1. CDR3 DNA sequence: TGTGCCATCAGTGAGCGGGGGGGGAGCACAGATACGCAGTATTTT. Residues: CAISERGGSTDTQYF.

The chain is built from TRBV19 and TRBJ2-1, with D possibly being TRBD1 or TRBD2 (7 bases each). V gave up 0 bases and J gave up 6 bases, with 18 bases separating them. Germline assignment: CDR1 LNHDA and CDR2 SQIVND (reference sequence). The CDR3 extends over 17 amino acids. The CDR3 is CASSIEGGGVMANEQFF. DNA for the CDR3: TGTGCCAGTAGTATAGAGGGAGGGGGCGTAATGGCCAATGAGCAGTTCTTC.

The chain links TRBV6-5 to TRBJ1-2, with a possible D match to TRBD1 (6 bases). The V and J ends lost 6 bases and 4 bases respectively, with 15 bases between them. The CDR3 is 14 residues long. CDR1 and CDR2 from the germline V gene are MNHEY and SVGAGI. The CDR3 nucleotides read TGTGCCAGCAGCCAGGCAGGGGTGGGCTATGGCTACACCTTC. Amino acid sequence: CASSQAGVGYGYTF.

The chain has TRBV9 and TRBJ1-1; D perhaps matches TRBD1 (5 bases). CDR1 and CDR2 from the germline V gene are SGDLS and YYNGEE. The CDR3 spans 17 residues. V lost 0 bases, J lost 6 bases, and 21 bases lay in between. Written as DNA, the CDR3 is TGTGCCAGCAGCGTAGGACCTGTGGGGACGGCTCGCGCTGAAGCTTTCTTT. The encoded protein is CASSVGPVGTARAEAFF.

This clonotype was detected many times. This chain joins TRBV7-2 and TRBJ2-3; 7 bases line up with TRBD1. Germline V CDR1 and CDR2: SGHTA, FQGNSA. Trimming removed 1 base from V and 0 bases from J; junction bases left unmatched: 4. The CDR3 spans 16 residues. As DNA, the CDR3 is TGTGCCAGCAGCTTAGGTGGGACAGTAAGCACAGATACGCAGTATTTT. Translation gives CASSLGGTVSTDTQYF.

This chain uses TRBV27 with TRBJ1-2; D is uncertain. From germline, CDR1 is MNHEY and CDR2 SMNVEV (reference sequence). With 3 bases removed from V and 4 bases from J, the gap between germline ends came to 15 bases. This CDR3 comprises 15 residues. The CDR3 sequence is CASSFTPLSPYGYTF. CDR3 DNA: TGTGCCAGCAGTTTTACCCCCTTAAGCCCCTATGGCTACACCTTC.

The chain employs TRBV6-5 and TRBJ2-3, with D perhaps matching TRBD2 (6 bases). CDR1 and CDR2 from the germline V gene are MNHEY and SVGAGI. There are 18 residues in the CDR3. Trimming cost V 0 bases and J 0 bases, with 16 bases left between them. The CDR3 bases are TGTGCCAGCAGTTACTCTATTTTAGCGGAGACTAGCACAGATACGCAGTATTTT. Its protein is CASSYSILAETSTDTQYF.

The chain joins TRBV12-3 or TRBV12-4 to TRBJ2-2; 9 bases align to TRBD1. Germline trimming cut 6 bases from V and 4 bases from J; bases unmatched to any gene: 6. The CDR3 is 15 amino acids. The CDR3 region has the DNA TGTGCCAGCAGGGCGGGACAGGGCATCACCGGGGAGCTGTTTTTT. Protein sequence: CASRAGQGITGELFF.

This clonotype has ten or more counts. The chain employs TRBV4-1 and TRBJ2-2; the match to TRBD2 covers 8 bases. The CDR3 is made up of 16 amino acids. Per the germline V gene, CDR1 is MGHRA and CDR2 is YSYEKL. V dropped 2 bases and J dropped 2; count of bases not matched to a gene: 4. CDR3 nucleotides: TGCGCCAGCAGCCAACTCGCGGGGGGTAACACCGGGGAGCTGTTTTTT. Its protein is CASSQLAGGNTGELFF.

This clonotype came up many times. Because the CDR3 is missing its conserved closing phenylalanine or tryptophan, this is likely a read error. The DNA is omitted, as the CDR3 cannot be located on it reliably, and the CDR3 follows TCRdb's listing. The chain links TRBV20-1 to TRBJ2-7; TRBD2, the table's D call, was not compared with the DNA. With termini counted, the CDR3 has 10 amino acids. Germline V gene sequence: CDR1 DFQATT, CDR2 SNEGSKA (reference sequence). The CDR3 loop reads CSARVGGGTL.

The chain couples TRBV7-2 to TRBJ1-5; D might be TRBD1 (6 bases). Germline V gives CDR1 SGHTA, CDR2 FQGNSA. The CDR3 loop spans 14 amino acids. Trimming removed 5 bases at V and 3 bases at J, with 11 bases between. The CDR3 region is CASSRQGNNQPQHF. CDR3 nucleotides: TGTGCCAGCAGCCGCCAGGGGAACAATCAGCCCCAGCATTTT.

This clonotype was counted a few times. V and J are TRBV7-2 and TRBJ1-3; 8 bases align to TRBD1. CDR3 length: 16 residues. The junction had 6 bases not matched to a gene; V was cut back by 5 bases and J by 0 bases. Germline V gene data show CDR1 as SGHTA and CDR2 as FQGNSA. The CDR3 loop is CASSIRTGTSGNTIYF. The CDR3 DNA reads TGTGCCAGCAGCATCAGGACAGGGACCTCTGGAAACACCATATATTTT.

This clonotype appeared many times. The V call is TRBV11-2, the J call TRBJ2-1; 8 positions agree with TRBD2. With V trimmed by 10 bases and J by 2 bases, 7 bases remained unmatched. The germline gives CDR1 SGHAT, CDR2 FQNNGV. This CDR3 has 14 amino acids. The CDR3 reads CATGLALTYNEQFF. CDR3 bases: TGTGCCACAGGACTAGCTCTTACCTACAATGAGCAGTTCTTC.

The gene calls are TRBV24-1 and TRBJ2-5; D may be TRBD1 (6 bases). Per germline, CDR1 KGHDR and CDR2 SFDVKD. V was trimmed by 5 bases and J by 1 base, leaving 13 bases between them. This CDR3 is built from 15 residues. CDR3 sequence (DNA): TGTGCCACCAGTGGATCCCAGGGGTCCCAAGAGACCCAGTACTTC. It codes for CATSGSQGSQETQYF.

The chain links TRBV5-6 to TRBJ1-2, with a weak D call TRBD1 (6 bases). The CDR3 is made up of 13 amino acids. The V and J ends lost 0 bases and 7 bases respectively, with 10 bases between them. Germline V gene data show CDR1 as SGHDT and CDR2 as YYEEEE. CDR3 in DNA: TGTGCCAGCAGCTTGGCCAGGGGCGGTGGCTACACCTTC. Its translation is CASSLARGGGYTF.